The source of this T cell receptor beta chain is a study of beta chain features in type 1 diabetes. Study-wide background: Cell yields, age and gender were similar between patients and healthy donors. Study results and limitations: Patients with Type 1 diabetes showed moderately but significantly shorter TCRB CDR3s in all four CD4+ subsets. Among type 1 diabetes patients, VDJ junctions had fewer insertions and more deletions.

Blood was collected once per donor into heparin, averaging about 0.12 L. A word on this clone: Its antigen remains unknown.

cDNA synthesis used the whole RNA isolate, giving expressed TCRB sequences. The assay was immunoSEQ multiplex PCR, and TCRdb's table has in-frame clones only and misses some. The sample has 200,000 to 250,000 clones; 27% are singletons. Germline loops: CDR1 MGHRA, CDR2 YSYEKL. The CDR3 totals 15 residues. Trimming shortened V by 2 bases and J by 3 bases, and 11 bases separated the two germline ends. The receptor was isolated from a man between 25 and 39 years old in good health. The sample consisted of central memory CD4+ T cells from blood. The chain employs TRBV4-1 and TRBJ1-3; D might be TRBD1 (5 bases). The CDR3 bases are TGCGCCAGCAGCCAACCTGACAGTGGTGGAAACACCATATATTTT. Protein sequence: CASSQPDSGGNTIYF.